This note documents a single T cell receptor (beta chain) sequence. Recovered status applied to Cohort 3 donors who had two consecutive negative PCRs. It also applied to those with clearance or with symptom resolution. The data were obtained in a study of blood T cell repertoires in COVID-19. Study at large: The origin of the acute and convalescent COVID-19 samples was the United States, Italy and Spain. In each case, the material was cDNA or gDNA derived from T cells, B-cell-depleted T cells, or PBMCs.

V was trimmed by 4 bases and J by 3 bases, leaving 13 bases between them. In germline, CDR1 is SGHTA, CDR2 FQGTGA. The CDR3 runs 15 residues. The assay was immunoSEQ multiplex PCR, and TCRdb's table has in-frame clones only and misses some. The sample carries about 270,000 clones, over 85% recorded once. This clonotype originated in a woman aged 55-70 years who had recovered from COVID-19. The V and J genes are TRBV7-3 and TRBJ2-1; D remains unclear. The sequencing input was PBMCs or T cells enriched from blood (not recorded which). Here the CDR3 DNA reads TGTGCCAGCAGCTCCCGTTTTTCTAGCTACAATGAGCAGTTCTTC. It yields the protein CASSSRFSSYNEQFF. Full variable domain (rest looked up from reference TRBV7-3 and TRBJ2-1): GAGVSQTPSNKVTEKGKYVELRCDPISGHTALYWYRQSLGQGPEFLIYFQGTGAADDSGLPNDRFFAVRPEGSVSTLKIQRTERGDSAVYLCASSSRFSSYNEQFFGPGTRLTVL.